This is a list of T cell receptor beta chains from one sample in a study of T cells in Graves' hyperthyroidism and ophthalmopathy. TCRdb fed the multiplex PCR reads into MiXCR, producing one record per CDR3 protein. The table has approximately 300,000 distinct CDR3 sequences, about 17% seen once. Input material: blood. All receptors come from a woman in her sixties or seventies with Graves' ophthalmopathy. Both conserved end residues are part of each CDR3. Each record gives: J gene, V gene, clone size, D gene, CDR3 DNA, CDR3 protein. D genes are given only for firm matches. Some rows have no size entry. The others give once, few or many, or a class for an expanded clone.

TRBJ1-1 TRBV7-2 many TRBD1 TGTGCCAGCTCTATTGACAGGGGAGTTGCTGAAGCTTTCTTT CASSIDRGVAEAFF
TRBJ2-2 TRBV3-1 few . TGTGCCAGCAGCCAAGTTTTGAACACCGGGGAGCTGTTTTTT CASSQVLNTGELFF
TRBJ2-1 TRBV9 many TRBD2 TGTGCCAGCAGCGGTAGCGGGGGCCTCTACAATGAGCAGTTCTTC CASSGSGGLYNEQFF
TRBJ2-7 TRBV28 . . TGTGCCAGCAGCGGTGGACGGGCCTCCTACGAGCAGTACTTC CASSGGRASYEQYF
TRBJ1-3 TRBV2 few . TGTGCCAGCAAGATCAGCTCTGGAAACACCATATATTTT CASKISSGNTIYF
TRBJ1-1 TRBV6-1 many . TGTGCCAGCAGTGAATCTACTATTACTCTCTGGCAGACGGGGAACACTGAAGCTTTCTTT CASSESTITLWQTGNTEAFF
TRBJ2-1 TRBV28 . TRBD2 TGTGCCAGCAGGGCCCCACTAGCGGGAGTCCGGGGTGAGCAGTTCTTC CASRAPLAGVRGEQFF
TRBJ2-1 TRBV10-3 many . TGTGCCATCAAACGACAGGCTGGATTCAATGAGCAGTTCTTC CAIKRQAGFNEQFF
TRBJ2-7 TRBV20-1 few TRBD1 TGCAGTGCCGGGGGACAGGGGCAACTATTTGACTCCTACGAGCAGTACTTC CSAGGQGQLFDSYEQYF
TRBJ1-4 TRBV27 . . TGTGCCAGCAGGATCCCGCCCCCTGAAAAACTGTTTTTT CASRIPPPEKLFF
TRBJ1-1 TRBV19 few . TGTGCCAGTAGTATCGGACGAACAGGGAGGAACACTGAAGCTTTCTTT CASSIGRTGRNTEAFF
TRBJ2-7 TRBV14 . . TGTGCCAGCAGCCCCGGACAGTTTCTCTACGAGCAGTACTTC CASSPGQFLYEQYF
TRBJ2-1 TRBV4-3 few TRBD2 TGCGCCAGCAGCCAGGCGACTAGCGGGAGCCCCTATGAGCAGTTCTTC CASSQATSGSPYEQFF
TRBJ1-5 TRBV20-1 many TRBD1 TGCAGTGCTTGGACAGGGGGAACCCCCAATCAGCCCCAGCATTTT CSAWTGGTPNQPQHF
TRBJ2-7 TRBV6-1 few . TGTGCCAGCAGTGAGTTCAAGCAGTACTTC CASSEFKQYF
TRBJ2-2 TRBV28 many . TGTGCCAGCAGTGTTACTAGTGGCGCCGGGGAGCTGTTTTTT CASSVTSGAGELFF
TRBJ2-3 TRBV28 many TRBD2 TGTGCCAGCAGTTTCTCGCCTCTAGCGGGGGAACACACAGATACGCAGTATTTT CASSFSPLAGEHTDTQYF
TRBJ1-4 TRBV10-3 many TRBD1 TGTGCCATCAGTGAGGGACAGGGAGAAGAAAAACTGTTTTTT CAISEGQGEEKLFF
TRBJ2-5 TRBV30 many . TGTGCCTGGACAACCGGGGCAGAGACCCAGTACTTC CAWTTGAETQYF
TRBJ2-2 TRBV28 few . TGTGCCAGCAGAACGCGGGACGGTTCGAACACCGGGGAGCTGTTTTTT CASRTRDGSNTGELFF
TRBJ2-1 TRBV20-1 many . TGCAGTGCTAGAGACACCTTAACCTACAATGAGCAGTTCTTC CSARDTLTYNEQFF
TRBJ2-1 TRBV5-1 . . TGCGCCAGCAGCTTGAGTAGCGGAGTGTACAATGAGCAGTTCTTC CASSLSSGVYNEQFF
TRBJ1-5 TRBV20-1 few . TGCAGTGCTAGAGATCAGGGGACACTGACTCAGCCCCAGCATTTT CSARDQGTLTQPQHF
TRBJ2-4 TRBV7-6 few TRBD2 TGTGCCAGCAGCATGGGACTAGCGGAAAACATTCAGTACTTC CASSMGLAENIQYF